This TCR beta chain comes out of a study of T-cell reconstitution after alpha-beta-depleted transplantation in children. The sample holds a few counts of this clonotype. The authors prepared the TCRbeta library with unique molecular identifiers. TCRdb redid the calling of the PCR reads with MiXCR, one entry per CDR3 protein. The sample lists about 270,000 distinct CDR3 sequences, almost 10% occurring once. After removal of 4 bases from V and 2 bases from J, the junction contained 8 bases not matched to a gene. The CDR3 has 16 residues. Per germline, CDR1 SGHRS and CDR2 YFSETQ. This receptor was identified in a human donor who donated a stem cell graft to a child with SCID. V usage is TRBV5-1 and J usage is TRBJ2-3, with 9 bases fitting TRBD2. The source was PBMCs from the stem cell graft donor, collected from the stem cell graft. CDR3 in DNA: TGCGCCAGCAGCCCCTTAGCGGGGGAGGTCACAGATACGCAGTATTTT. Encoded protein: CASSPLAGEVTDTQYF.